Given below is one TCR beta chain in context. Its matching antigen is unknown. This sample is part of a study of T cells after yellow fever vaccination. Notes on the study in general: Peak timing came faster in the weaker secondary response, day 5 versus 15. A limited proportion of clonotypes was detected within both the CD4 and CD8 compartments.

Via MiXCR, TCRdb re-called the 5' RACE reads, giving one row per CDR3 protein. The repertoire includes fewer than 100,000 distinct CDR3 sequences, 5.8% of them detected once, and more than 40% sits in the top ten. Germline V gene sequence: CDR1 SGHTA, CDR2 FQGNSA. V lost 6 bases and J lost 7; bases outside the gene matches: 5. This CDR3 is 12 amino acids long. The chain joins TRBV7-2 to TRBJ2-5; 7 bases fit TRBD1. The sequencing used CD8+ T cells sorted from PBMCs, collected 10 days after the yellow fever booster vaccination. The sequence derives from a young man who received the YFV17D yellow fever vaccine. Written as DNA, the CDR3 is TGTGCCAGCAGTGGGACAGCCGGGACCCAGTACTTC. Translated, it gives CASSGTAGTQYF.